This T cell receptor (beta chain) was identified during a study of T cells in Graves' hyperthyroidism and ophthalmopathy. Study information: Before treatment of any kind, peripheral blood was taken at initial diagnosis.

V was pared by 6 bases and J by 0 bases, with 17 bases of the junction left unmatched. The germline V gene has CDR1 WSHSY and CDR2 SAAADI. CDR3 length: 20 amino acids. The TCR beta CDR3 regions underwent amplification using RNA transcripts as the source. A set of HTBI primers served as the primers for a first-round RT-PCR of the TCR CDR3. TCRdb itself ran the multiplex PCR reads through MiXCR, one entry per CDR3 protein. Of 250,000 to 350,000 distinct CDR3 sequences detected, 15% to 20% appear once; the ten largest clones hold around a third. This clonotype originated in a man aged 25 to 40 with Graves' hyperthyroidism. The chain joins TRBV10-2 to TRBJ2-1; 10 bases align to TRBD2. The sequenced sample was blood. The CDR3 is CASREREGTSVLSSYNEQFF. The CDR3 DNA sequence: TGCGCCAGCAGGGAGAGGGAGGGGACTAGCGTACTCAGCTCCTACAATGAGCAGTTCTTC.